The sequence of this TCR beta chain was determined in a study of blood T cells in healthy people across ages (dated by TCRdb to between 2014 and 2017). Concerning the study at large: In model experiments, roughly one uniquely barcoded TCR beta cDNA molecule per two T cells was captured by template switching. The study measured age-related changes in TCR beta repertoire diversity using deep sequencing normalized with unique cDNA molecular identifiers. The donors were split into four age groups: young (average 16 years), middle-aged (roughly 42), aged (62) and long-lived (approximately 80). To avoid experimental bias, donors of different ages were distributed randomly across sequencing lanes. Two additional independent replicas of 1 million unique cDNA reads from the same blood draw were analyzed for two donors (one aged 18 to 30 and one aged 80 or older).

According to the germline V gene, CDR1 reads SQVTM and CDR2 reads ANQGSEA. Inclusive of the bounding cysteine and phenylalanine, the CDR3 is 15 residues long. This entry keeps only the CDR3 DNA: 45 bases, framed from base 1. Trimming at the junction amounts to 4 bases on V and 4 bases on J, and the germline ends lie 17 bases apart. Overall results and qualifications from the work: Compared with the aged group, the long-lived group had more naive CD4+ T cells, fewer expanded clones and increased TCR diversity, a pattern suggesting age selection. Bulk unsorted PBMC profiling prevented conclusive comparison of naive and antigen-experienced compartments. As age increased, observed TCR beta diversity per million T cells dropped in a roughly linear way, and a significant reduction was already evident by age 40. Donor CMV infection status was unknown, potentially confounding age-related changes in expanded clonotypes. Estimates of total diversity from one million sequenced T cells were regarded as lower bounds and underestimates. A strong correlation was found between observed TCR beta diversity and the percentage of naive T cells measured by flow cytometry.

The roughly 39 donors, aged roughly 6 to 95 years, were systemically healthy Caucasian individuals from Russia. Around 9.7 milliliters of peripheral blood were collected from each donor into EDTA-treated Vacutainer tubes. PBMCs were isolated by Ficoll-Paque density-gradient centrifugation, with at least 6 million obtained per sample. Trizol reagent was used to extract total RNA from the PBMCs, yielding at least 5.5 micrograms per sample. Naive CD45RAhigh/CD27high T cell percentages were measured by flow cytometry on a PBMC aliquot from every donor. The method was 5' RACE. Sequenced using an Illumina HiSeq 2500. A second PCR of roughly 7 to 12 cycles was run with a J-beta primer mix and a sample-barcoded 5' primer. A unique molecular identifier was introduced onto each TCR beta cDNA molecule by a template-switch 5' adaptor carrying 12 random nucleotides. Each sample yielded at least 3 million CDR3-containing paired-end reads. First-strand cDNA synthesis was performed from all RNA using the Mint cDNA synthesis kit, with priming by a TRBC-specific oligonucleotide. All cDNA was treated with uracil-DNA glycosylase and then went through a first 18-cycle PCR with the universal primers M1SS and BC2_uni_R. The authors' pipeline ran thus. For normalization, 1 million high-quality reads were randomly selected from each sample, with every read carrying a distinct molecular identifier. Reads sharing molecular identifiers were discarded rather than binned into consensus sequences. MiTCR, with a Q25 quality threshold and the strictest error-elimination algorithm, was used for CDR3 identification, clonotype clustering and error correction. A nonparametric unseen species model using Euler transformation provided a lower-bound estimate of total TCR beta diversity. TCRdb cleaned the public reads at Q25 with fastp, built clones with MiXCR and kept in-frame beta chains. A single entry per CDR3 protein holds the most common genes and DNA from its merged rows. The V and J calls, along with clone size, are taken from TCRdb and not from the paper's own processing. A total of around 670,000 distinct CDR3 sequences appear in this sample, less than 35% of them only once. The ten largest account for 15% to 18% of the sample.

This clonotype was observed a handful of times. Its antigen remains undetermined. This may stem from a read error, because a much larger clone lies one nucleotide away. Sequenced sample: blood. The V and J segments used are TRBV29-1 and TRBJ2-1, and perhaps TRBD2 as D gene, on 7 matching bases. This TCR derives from a woman older than 75 in good health. The CDR3 region has the sequence CSVAGGQGLYNEQFF. The sequenced DNA is TGCAGCGTTGCCGGGGGGCAGGGGTTGTACAATGAGCAGTTCTTC.